Shown below are 27 T cell receptor beta chains from a single sample sequenced in a study of human T cells and chemical hapten exposure. TCRdb analysed the RACE reads with MiXCR anew, one entry per CDR3 protein. The data hold 250,000 or so distinct CDR3 sequences, with approximately 8% observed a single time. As for time point: pre-sensitization, week 0. Treatment described: therapeutic diphenylcyclopropenone sensitization with weekly scalp DPC. Sequenced material: whole blood, taken in connection with sensitization to the hapten diphenylcyclopropenone (DPC). These receptors were taken from a man younger than 30 with alopecia areata. Some clones in this sample may be carry-over from other donors' samples.

This clonotype was seen a handful of times. V gene TRBV2 combines with J gene TRBJ2-2; unclear D gene. The length of the CDR3 is 16 residues. V gave up 8 bases and J gave up 8 bases, with 24 bases separating them. The germline gives CDR1 SNHLY, CDR2 FYNNEI. For the CDR3, the DNA is TGTGCCAGCGAGACCGAAAAGACACCCGTTAGTGGGGAGCTGTTTTTT. This encodes CASETEKTPVSGELFF.

A few counts support this clonotype. The rearrangement joins TRBV11-1 to TRBJ2-7; 8 bases fit TRBD1. Trimming took 5 bases from V and 1 from J; bases not matched to a gene: 7. The CDR3 has 15 residues. The germline V gene encodes CDR1 SGHAT and CDR2 FQDESV (reference sequence). In nucleotides, the CDR3 is TGTGCCAGCAGCCGGCAGACAGGGGTATCCTACGAGCAGTACTTC. It specifies CASSRQTGVSYEQYF.

Only a few counts were recorded for this clonotype. The chain links TRBV5-1 to TRBJ2-3, with no clear D. This CDR3 is built from 13 residues. Germline V lookup: CDR1 SGHRS, CDR2 YFSETQ. V lost 5 bases and J 2 bases, leaving 9 bases between the germline ends. DNA of the CDR3: TGCGCCAGCAGTCACGGATACACAGATACGCAGTATTTT. This translates into CASSHGYTDTQYF.

There are many counts of this clonotype. The J gene is TRBJ1-4, the V gene TRBV29-1, with D perhaps matching TRBD1 (5 bases). The length of the CDR3 is 13 residues. The germline V and J ends were trimmed by 1 base and 7 bases, with 10 bases remaining between them. Germline loops: CDR1 SQVTM, CDR2 ANQGSEA. CDR3 region: CSVEVGAREKLFF. In nucleotides, the CDR3 is TGCAGCGTTGAAGTAGGGGCTCGTGAAAAACTGTTTTTT.

In its sample, this clonotype was seen a few times. The rearrangement joins TRBV20-1 to TRBJ1-5; maybe TRBD1 (6 bases). Germline CDR1 DFQATT, CDR2 SNEGSKA (reference sequence). V was cut by 1 base and J by 5 bases, with 9 bases left in between. The CDR3 is 13 residues long. The CDR3 sequence is CSARVAGDQPQHF. The CDR3 DNA reads as TGCAGTGCTAGAGTGGCAGGGGATCAGCCCCAGCATTTT.

This rearrangement joins TRBV11-2 to TRBJ1-3; D not certain. Germline loops: CDR1 SGHAT, CDR2 FQNNGV. V dropped 1 base and J dropped 2 bases, with 6 bases sitting between them. The CDR3 spans 14 residues. CDR3 sequence reads: CASSLVRAGNTIYF. CDR3 DNA: TGTGCCAGCAGCTTAGTAAGGGCTGGAAACACCATATATTTT. The whole variable domain, filled in from reference TRBV11-2 and TRBJ1-3, reads EAGVAQSPRYKIIEKRQSVAFWCNPISGHATLYWYQQILGQGPKLLIQFQNNGVVDDSQLPKDRFSAERLKGVDSTLKIQPAKLEDSAVYLCASSLVRAGNTIYFGEGSWLTVV.

This clonotype was recorded a few times. This chain joins TRBV7-2 and TRBJ2-3; 9 nucleotides align to TRBD2. The germline V gene encodes CDR1 SGHTA and CDR2 FQGNSA. The length of the CDR3 is 18 residues. J gave up 0 bases and V 2 bases, and 9 bases lay outside the gene matches. The CDR3 DNA sequence: TGTGCCAGCAGCTTATTTGGGAGCGGGAGGTCTAGCACAGATACGCAGTATTTT. Its translation: CASSLFGSGRSSTDTQYF. Supplemented by reference TRBV7-2 and TRBJ2-3, the full variable domain reads GAGVSQSPSNKVTEKGKDVELRCDPISGHTALYWYRQSLGQGLEFLIYFQGNSAPDKSGLPSDRFSAERTGGSVSTLTIQRTQQEDSAVYLCASSLFGSGRSSTDTQYFGPGTRLTVL.

This clonotype was seen only a few times. This chain connects TRBV11-2 to TRBJ1-1; D possibly corresponds to TRBD1 (5 bases). V was clipped by 5 bases and J by 4 bases, with 14 bases between them. From germline, CDR1 is SGHAT and CDR2 FQNNGV. CDR3 length: 14 residues. CDR3 DNA: TGTGCCAGCAGCCCTGTAGCAGGGTTCACTGAAGCTTTCTTT. This codes for CASSPVAGFTEAFF.

The V and J genes are TRBV7-9 and TRBJ1-4; no clear D. The ends were cut back, 3 bases at V and 7 bases at J, with 9 bases in the middle. The CDR3 totals 13 residues. Germline lookup yields CDR1 SEHNR and CDR2 FQNEAQ (reference sequence). The CDR3 bases are TGTGCCAGCAGCTTCGGCAGTACTGAAAAACTGTTTTTT. It is translated as CASSFGSTEKLFF. The full variable domain, rest sourced from reference TRBV7-9 and TRBJ1-4, is DTGVSQNPRHKITKRGQNVTFRCDPISEHNRLYWYRQTLGQGPEFLTYFQNEAQLEKSRLLSDRFSAERPKGSFSTLEIQRTEQGDSAMYLCASSFGSTEKLFFGSGTQLSVL.

This clonotype has ten or more counts. This rearrangement joins TRBV10-3 to TRBJ1-1, with 7 bases matching TRBD1. The germline CDR1 and CDR2 sequences are ENHRY and SYGVKD. The CDR3 is 14 residues long. J lost 0 bases, V lost 6 bases, and 4 bases had no gene match. The CDR3 DNA reads TGTGCCATCAGGGGGGACAGCCTGAACACTGAAGCTTTCTTT. Amino acids: CAIRGDSLNTEAFF.

Ten or more counts support this clonotype. The V and J genes are TRBV9 and TRBJ1-3; D is uncertain. CDR1 is SGDLS, CDR2 YYNGEE, per germline. This CDR3 is built from 15 residues. Trimming cost V 5 bases and J 0 bases, with 12 bases left between them. CDR3 in amino acids: CASSAEASSGNTIYF. DNA for the CDR3: TGTGCCAGCAGTGCTGAGGCAAGCTCTGGAAACACCATATATTTT.

V gene TRBV7-2 combines with J gene TRBJ1-4; 8 positions agree with TRBD1. The germline gives CDR1 SGHTA, CDR2 FQGNSA. J lost 8 bases, V lost 5 bases, and 4 bases had no gene match. This CDR3 has 13 residues. The CDR3 nucleotides are TGTGCCAGCAGCGCGGACAGGGTAGAAAAACTGTTTTTT. Translating it yields CASSADRVEKLFF.

The gene calls are TRBV29-1 and TRBJ2-7, with D perhaps assigned TRBD1 or TRBD2 (5 bases each). V lost 6 bases to trimming and J lost 2 bases, with 17 bases between them. CDR1 is SQVTM, CDR2 ANQGSEA, per germline. The CDR3 consists of 14 residues. The CDR3 DNA reads as TGCAGCGTCGCCGGGACCTCGGGGCCCTACGAGCAGTACTTC. Encoded protein: CSVAGTSGPYEQYF.

This clonotype was counted ten times or more. The chain is built from TRBV10-3 and TRBJ2-6, with no clear D. The CDR3 has 15 residues. Trimming shortened V by 8 bases and J by 0 bases, and 11 bases separated the two germline ends. Germline assignment: CDR1 ENHRY and CDR2 SYGVKD. CDR3 amino acids: CAIGGELSGANVLTF. CDR3 DNA sequence: TGTGCCATCGGTGGGGAACTCTCTGGGGCCAACGTCCTGACTTTC.

The genes are TRBV11-1 and TRBJ2-5; 10 nucleotides align to TRBD2. The germline V gene encodes CDR1 SGHAT and CDR2 FQDESV (reference sequence). The V and J ends lost 2 bases and 2 bases, in that order; junction bases with no gene match: 2. The CDR3 loop spans 15 amino acids. The CDR3 nucleotides are TGTGCCAGCAGCTTACAACTAGCGGGGCAAGAGACCCAGTACTTC. Its translation is CASSLQLAGQETQYF. Full variable domain (rest looked up from reference TRBV11-1 and TRBJ2-5): EAEVAQSPRYKITEKSQAVAFWCDPISGHATLYWYRQILGQGPELLVQFQDESVVDDSQLPKDRFSAERLKGVDSTLKIQPAELGDSAMYLCASSLQLAGQETQYFGPGTRLLVL.

The chain carries TRBV28 and TRBJ1-5; no definite D call. The germline V and J ends were trimmed by 6 bases and 7 bases, with 10 bases remaining between them. Looked up from germline, CDR1 is MDHEN and CDR2 is SYDVKM. The CDR3 contains 12 residues. The CDR3 loop reads CASRESRQPQHF. CDR3 DNA: TGTGCCAGCAGGGAGAGCAGGCAGCCCCAGCATTTT.

This clonotype was seen ten or more times. CDR3 region: CASAHKTNTEAFF. The CDR3 region has the DNA TGTGCTAGTGCCCATAAGACGAACACTGAAGCTTTCTTT. This chain uses TRBV12-5 with TRBJ1-1, with D uncertain. This CDR3 spans 13 amino acids. Germline CDR1 LGHNT, CDR2 FRNRAP. Trimming took 7 bases from V and 1 from J, leaving 10 bases between them.

This clonotype was recorded many times. This rearrangement joins TRBV12-3 or TRBV12-4 to TRBJ1-1; 8 positions agree with TRBD1. Germline trimming cut 6 bases from V and 3 bases from J; bases unmatched to any gene: 3. The CDR3 length is 13 residues. CDR3 loop: CASSLQGDTEAFF. CDR3 nucleotide sequence: TGTGCCAGCAGCTTACAGGGGGACACTGAAGCTTTCTTT.

Only a few counts were recorded for this clonotype. The rearrangement joins TRBV18 to TRBJ1-5, with 7 nucleotides matching TRBD1. J was trimmed by 8 bases and V by 4 bases; bases with no gene match: 2. In germline, CDR1 is KGHSH, CDR2 LQKENI. This CDR3 is 12 amino acids long. This chain's CDR3 is CASSRRGEPQHF. CDR3 nucleotides: TGTGCCAGCTCACGCAGGGGGGAGCCCCAGCATTTT. Complete variable domain (other parts from reference TRBV18 and TRBJ1-5): NAGVMQNPRHLVRRRGQEARLRCSPMKGHSHVYWYRQLPEEGLKFMVYLQKENIIDESGMPKERFSAEFPKEGPSILRIQQVVRGDSAAYFCASSRRGEPQHFGDGTRLSIL.

This clonotype appeared a few times. The rearrangement links TRBV11-2 to TRBJ2-3, with D hard to call. The CDR3 sequence is 14 residues long. Germline CDR1 SGHAT, CDR2 FQNNGV. The V end was cut by 2 bases, the J end by 2 bases, with 8 bases between. This CDR3 reads CASSLLLVTDTQYF. In nucleotides, the CDR3 is TGTGCCAGCAGCTTATTGTTAGTCACAGATACGCAGTATTTT.

In its sample, this clonotype was seen a few times. The genes are TRBV19 and TRBJ1-5, with a weak D call TRBD1 (5 bases). This CDR3 is 14 amino acids long. V was pared by 6 bases and J by 1 base, with 10 bases between. The germline V gene encodes CDR1 LNHDA and CDR2 SQIVND (reference sequence). The CDR3 loop is CASRGGASNQPQHF. The CDR3 DNA follows: TGTGCCAGTAGAGGAGGGGCCAGCAATCAGCCCCAGCATTTT.

Details on this clonotype: Germline is not matched at one junction end, which may reflect a read error. The chain carries TRBV4-3 and TRBJ1-2, with D tentatively TRBD1 (5 bases). Germline CDR1 is LGHNA and CDR2 is YSLEER. The CDR3 is 16 residues long. The CDR3 here is CARSQDHGRVDYGYTF. CDR3 coding DNA: TGCGCCAGGAGCCAAGATCACGGCAGGGTGGACTATGGCTACACCTTC.

This clonotype has at least ten counts. The chain employs TRBV27 and TRBJ1-5, with 8 bases fitting TRBD1. V trimming: 4 bases; J trimming: 2 bases; junction bases outside the gene matches: 4. CDR1 is MNHEY, CDR2 SMNVEV, per germline (reference sequence). The CDR3 is made up of 15 amino acids. In DNA, the CDR3 is TGTGCCAGCAGTTCCGAGGGACAGGGCAATCAGCCCCAGCATTTT. Its translation: CASSSEGQGNQPQHF.

This clonotype appeared many times. The chain combines TRBV6-6 with TRBJ1-6; D unresolved. Trimming took 6 bases from V and 7 from J, leaving 13 bases between them. The CDR3 covers 14 residues. CDR1 and CDR2 (germline): MNHNY, SVGAGI (reference sequence). CDR3 residues: CASRALRRNSPLHF. CDR3 DNA sequence: TGTGCCAGCAGGGCCTTGCGCCGCAATTCACCCCTCCACTTT.

This clonotype was seen many times. This rearrangement joins TRBV2 to TRBJ2-3; D possibly corresponds to TRBD1 (7 bases). Germline V gene sequence: CDR1 SNHLY, CDR2 FYNNEI. V was trimmed by 8 bases and J by 7 bases, leaving 19 bases between them. The CDR3 has 14 amino acids. The CDR3, as DNA: TGTGCCAGCGCGCAGGGGGGCCTCGGGAATACGCAGTATTTT. Its protein product is CASAQGGLGNTQYF.

This clonotype was seen more than once but under ten times. This chain links TRBV7-2 with TRBJ1-1; possible D gene TRBD1, 6 bases. V lost 7 bases, J lost 4 bases, and 16 bases lay in between. Germline CDR1 SGHTA, CDR2 FQGNSA. CDR3 length: 14 residues. CDR3 sequence: CASTNRVTITEAFF. CDR3 in DNA: TGTGCCAGCACAAACAGGGTAACGATCACTGAAGCTTTCTTT.

The gene calls are TRBV6-2 or TRBV6-3 and TRBJ1-2, with D tentatively TRBD1 (6 bases). CDR1 is MNHEY, CDR2 SVGEGT, per germline. The CDR3 is 15 amino acids. Trimming removed 6 bases at V and 8 bases at J, with 22 bases between. The chain's CDR3 is CASSPLRDKLRGYTF. The CDR3 nucleotides are TGTGCCAGCAGCCCGTTACGGGACAAACTCCGCGGCTACACCTTC.